This entry lists 18 T cell receptor beta chains sequenced from one sample in a study of cytomegalovirus exposure and HLA in healthy donors. This PCR relied on a set of 60 Vbeta primers and 13 Jbeta primers. Libraries were prepared by immunoSEQ multiplex PCR; TCRdb keeps only in-frame clonotypes and omits some of them. Recorded for this sample: 150,000 or so clones. Sequenced input: PBMCs. These receptors came from a woman aged 35 to 49 in good health and CMV-seropositive.

The chain combines TRBV4-1 with TRBJ2-1; 7 nucleotides agree with TRBD2. The CDR3 has 15 amino acids. V dropped 2 bases and J dropped 6; count of bases not matched to a gene: 7. Germline CDR1 is MGHRA and CDR2 is YSYEKL. The CDR3 coding sequence is TGCGCCAGCAGCCAATGGGCGGGAGTGGGCAATGAGCAGTTCTTC. Its translation: CASSQWAGVGNEQFF.

This chain links TRBV7-9 with TRBJ2-3; D unclear. The V end lost 1 base, the J end lost 6 bases, and 11 bases lay between the germline ends. This CDR3 is built from 14 residues. Germline assignment: CDR1 SEHNR and CDR2 FQNEAQ (reference sequence). The CDR3 is CASSLGTGRDTQYF. The CDR3 DNA sequence: TGTGCCAGCAGCTTAGGTACGGGTCGCGATACGCAGTATTTT.

The rearrangement joins TRBV28 to TRBJ1-5, with D tentatively TRBD1 (6 bases). Germline V CDR1 and CDR2: MDHEN, SYDVKM. Trimming removed 1 base from V and 0 bases from J, with 10 bases in between. The CDR3 has 16 amino acids. CDR3: CASSLSTGYSNQPQHF. Written as DNA, the CDR3 is TGTGCCAGCAGTTTATCCACAGGGTATAGCAATCAGCCCCAGCATTTT.

This chain uses TRBV28 with TRBJ2-1, with 8 positions matching TRBD1. The germline CDR1 and CDR2 sequences are MDHEN and SYDVKM. V gave up 4 bases and J gave up 6 bases; unmatched junction bases: 14. The CDR3 extends over 17 amino acids. Written as DNA, the CDR3 is TGTGCCAGCAGTTCCCTAGTCACAGGGGGAAGAACCAATGAGCAGTTCTTC. Amino acids: CASSSLVTGGRTNEQFF.

The chain uses TRBV10-2 and TRBJ2-7; D not resolved. CDR1 is WSHSY and CDR2 is SAAADI in the germline V gene. The CDR3 has 14 amino acids. V was shortened by 2 bases and J by 3 bases, with 11 bases between the two germline ends. The CDR3 loop is CASSEGQAFYEQYF. The CDR3 DNA reads TGCGCCAGCAGTGAGGGGCAGGCGTTCTACGAGCAGTACTTC.

The chain couples TRBV9 to TRBJ2-7, with TRBD2 matching over 9 bases. J lost 4 bases, V lost 4 bases, and 6 bases had no gene match. Germline loops: CDR1 SGDLS, CDR2 YYNGEE. The CDR3 length is 14 residues. The CDR3 spells CASSFSGSSYEQYF. The CDR3 DNA follows: TGTGCCAGCAGCTTTAGCGGGAGCTCATACGAGCAGTACTTC.

The chain combines TRBV7-3 with TRBJ2-3; 16 positions match TRBD2. Per the germline V gene, CDR1 is SGHTA and CDR2 is FQGTGA. With 5 bases clipped from V and 5 bases from J, the junction kept 4 bases outside the gene matches. This CDR3 contains 16 residues. CDR3 residues: CASSVGTSGRVDTQYF. The CDR3 DNA follows: TGTGCCAGCAGCGTCGGGACTAGCGGGAGGGTAGATACGCAGTATTTT.

CDR3 in amino acids: CASSLAQRVNTGELFF. CDR3 nucleotide sequence: TGTGCCAGCAGCTTAGCGCAAAGAGTAAACACCGGGGAGCTGTTTTTT. The gene calls are TRBV7-8 and TRBJ2-2, with D unclear. Trimming left V 0 bases short and J 2 bases short, with 10 bases between. This CDR3 has 16 residues. Germline V gene sequence: CDR1 SGHVS, CDR2 FQNEAQ. Full variable domain (remainder filled in from reference TRBV7-8 and TRBJ2-2): GAGVSQSPRYKVAKRGQDVALRCDPISGHVSLFWYQQALGQGPEFLTYFQNEAQLDKSGLPSDRFFAERPEGSVSTLKIQRTQQEDSAVYLCASSLAQRVNTGELFFGEGSRLTVL.

The genes are TRBV19 and TRBJ2-1; tentative D call: TRBD2 (7 bases). Germline V CDR1 and CDR2: LNHDA, SQIVND (reference sequence). CDR3 size: 18 residues. The V end was cut by 3 bases, the J end by 2 bases, with 20 bases between. The CDR3 region has the DNA TGTGCCAGTAGTATGTTGGGGGGCGGGGGTCGCCCCTACAATGAGCAGTTCTTC. Translation gives CASSMLGGGGRPYNEQFF.

The J gene is TRBJ2-1, the V gene TRBV30; possibly TRBD2 for D (6 bases). Trimming removed 0 bases from V and 6 bases from J, with 15 bases in between. The germline V gene has CDR1 GTSNPN and CDR2 SVGIG (reference sequence). This CDR3 comprises 15 residues. CDR3: CAWSVRRELSNEQFF. CDR3 in DNA: TGTGCCTGGAGTGTACGGCGGGAACTTAGCAATGAGCAGTTCTTC.

The rearrangement links TRBV13 to TRBJ2-1; D gene ambiguous. Germline V gives CDR1 PRHDT, CDR2 FYEKMQ (reference sequence). V dropped 3 bases and J dropped 6 bases, with 9 bases sitting between them. This CDR3 comprises 13 residues. The CDR3 DNA reads as TGTGCCAGCAGCTTTACTTCTCCCAATGAGCAGTTCTTC. This gives the protein CASSFTSPNEQFF.

The chain is built from TRBV6-4 and TRBJ1-6, with D unclear. Looked up from germline, CDR1 is MRHNA and CDR2 is SNTAGT. Trimming removed 6 bases at V and 6 bases at J, with 9 bases between. The CDR3 is 13 residues long. CDR3 in amino acids: CASRDGSNSPLHF. CDR3 sequence (DNA): TGTGCCAGCAGGGACGGCTCTAATTCACCCCTCCACTTT.

The CDR3: CASSWSTGLNTEAFF. The CDR3 DNA reads as TGTGCCAGCAGCTGGTCAACAGGGCTAAACACTGAAGCTTTCTTT. V is TRBV11-1 and J is TRBJ1-1, with D maybe TRBD1 (6 bases). Looked up from germline, CDR1 is SGHAT and CDR2 is FQDESV (reference sequence). Trimming pared 4 bases from V and 2 bases from J, leaving 14 bases between. The CDR3 is made up of 15 amino acids.

This chain uses TRBV13 with TRBJ2-1; 8 nucleotides agree with TRBD2. The V and J ends lost 2 bases and 0 bases, in that order; junction bases with no gene match: 15. Germline V gene data show CDR1 as PRHDT and CDR2 as FYEKMQ (reference sequence). The CDR3 is 20 amino acids. CDR3 nucleotide sequence: TGTGCCAGCAGCTTAAGGGCGGGAGGCTGGAGTAAGAGCTCCTACAATGAGCAGTTCTTC. It translates to CASSLRAGGWSKSSYNEQFF.

The rearrangement joins TRBV30 to TRBJ2-1; TRBD2 agrees at 10 bases. Trimming removed 3 bases from V and 7 bases from J; junction bases left unmatched: 9. The CDR3 is 15 residues long. CDR1 GTSNPN and CDR2 SVGIG come from the germline V gene (reference sequence). The CDR3 coding sequence is TGTGCCTGGAGAGAGCCTAGCGGGAGTGTGAATGAGCAGTTCTTC. Its protein is CAWREPSGSVNEQFF.

The chain has TRBV10-1 and TRBJ2-5, with 8 bases matching TRBD1. Trimming took 3 bases from V and 0 from J; bases not matched to a gene: 6. The CDR3 has 16 residues. In germline, CDR1 is WNHNN, CDR2 SYGVQD (reference sequence). Here the CDR3 reads CASSDGQGPYQETQYF. DNA of the CDR3: TGCGCCAGCAGTGATGGACAGGGCCCGTACCAAGAGACCCAGTACTTC.

The genes are TRBV29-1 and TRBJ2-7, with a possible D match to TRBD1 (6 bases). The CDR3 is made up of 13 amino acids. Trimming took 4 bases from V and 2 from J, leaving 12 bases between them. The V gene's germline CDR1 is SQVTM and CDR2 ANQGSEA. CDR3: CSVAPRDTYEQYF. In DNA, the CDR3 is TGCAGCGTTGCCCCTAGGGACACCTACGAGCAGTACTTC.

The chain couples TRBV28 to TRBJ1-5, with 8 nucleotides matching TRBD1. This CDR3 contains 14 residues. Germline V CDR1 and CDR2: MDHEN, SYDVKM. V dropped 3 bases and J dropped 4; count of bases not matched to a gene: 2. The CDR3 here is CASSLDRENQPQHF. The DNA of the CDR3 is TGTGCCAGCAGTTTGGACAGGGAAAATCAGCCCCAGCATTTT.